A single sample gave rise to the 21 T cell receptor beta chains below, sequenced in a study of blood T cell repertoires in COVID-19. Sequencing was performed with immunoSEQ multiplex PCR; in TCRdb, only in-frame clones are kept and a portion is missing. The sample has a few hundred thousand clones, 80% to 90% seen once; the top ten hold 6.2%. The sequencing input was peripheral blood. Every receptor here comes from a man aged 60 to 69 with acute or convalescent COVID-19.

The chain has TRBV18 and TRBJ1-1; 7 positions agree with TRBD1. The CDR3 has 15 amino acids. CDR1 KGHSH and CDR2 LQKENI come from the germline V gene. V shed 4 bases, J shed 1 base, and the junction held 6 bases outside the gene matches. CDR3 region: CASSHPTGQNTEAFF. Here the CDR3 DNA reads TGTGCCAGCTCACACCCGACAGGGCAGAACACTGAAGCTTTCTTT.

This clone came up a few times. The chain is built from TRBV9 and TRBJ1-4; perhaps TRBD1 as D (5 bases). Germline CDR1 SGDLS, CDR2 YYNGEE. Trimming took 0 bases from V and 8 from J, leaving 11 bases between them. The CDR3 length is 14 residues. CDR3 loop: CASSVAQGSEKLFF. Written as DNA, the CDR3 is TGTGCCAGCAGCGTAGCGCAGGGAAGCGAAAAACTGTTTTTT.

The rearrangement uses TRBV2 and TRBJ1-2; the match to TRBD1 covers 10 bases. This CDR3 contains 16 residues. Germline assignment: CDR1 SNHLY and CDR2 FYNNEI. The V gene end was trimmed by 7 bases and the J gene end by 3 bases; junction bases not matched to a gene: 11. CDR3 amino acids: CASTLIRQGADYGYTF. Written as DNA, the CDR3 is TGTGCCAGCACTCTAATAAGACAGGGGGCGGACTATGGCTACACCTTC.

This chain uses TRBV28 with TRBJ1-3; maybe TRBD1 (5 bases). The CDR3 length is 15 residues. Deletions cut 6 bases from V and 2 bases from J, with 14 bases between. The germline V gene encodes CDR1 MDHEN and CDR2 SYDVKM. In nucleotides, the CDR3 is TGTGCCAGCAGCTTAAGGGGTGGCGCTGGAAACACCATATATTTT. This encodes CASSLRGGAGNTIYF. The full variable domain, with the rest looked up from reference TRBV28 and TRBJ1-3, is DVKVTQSSRYLVKRTGEKVFLECVQDMDHENMFWYRQDPGLGLRLIYFSYDVKMKEKGDIPEGYSVSREKKERFSLILESASTNQTSMYLCASSLRGGAGNTIYFGEGSWLTVV.

The chain carries TRBV3-1 (or the pseudogene TRBV3-2) and TRBJ2-1, with D tentatively TRBD1 (6 bases). Germline CDR1 reads LGHDT; CDR2 reads YNNKEL (reference sequence). The CDR3 has 14 amino acids. Trimming shortened V by 6 bases and J by 5 bases, and 14 bases separated the two germline ends. The CDR3 protein is CASSLPGQNNEQFF. In nucleotides, the CDR3 is TGTGCCAGCAGTCTCCCCGGACAGAACAATGAGCAGTTCTTC.

The chain joins TRBV21-1 to TRBJ1-5; TRBD1, the D gene given by the table, was not confirmed from the DNA. TRBV21-1 is an annotated pseudogene. The CDR3 covers 17 residues. The CDR3 DNA reads as TGTGCCAGCAGCAAATGGGGCCCTCCGGCGCCTAATCAGCCCCAGCATTTT. Its translation is CASSKWGPPAPNQPQHF.

The CDR3 bases are TGTGCCAGCAGCTCCCCCCCGGGGGGGGGACCCTACAATGAGCAGTTCTTC. Translating gives CASSSPPGGGPYNEQFF. J is TRBJ2-1 and V is TRBV7-2, with TRBD2 matching over 8 bases. V gave up 4 bases and J gave up 2 bases; unmatched junction bases: 10. Germline V CDR1 and CDR2: SGHTA, FQGNSA. This CDR3 has 17 residues.

V is TRBV27 and J is TRBJ2-2; 7 bases match TRBD1. Germline V CDR1 and CDR2: MNHEY, SMNVEV (reference sequence). The V gene end was trimmed by 2 bases and the J gene end by 5 bases; junction bases not matched to a gene: 2. This CDR3 has 14 residues. CDR3 DNA sequence: TGTGCCAGCAGTTTAGGGACAGTGACCGGGGAGCTGTTTTTT. Protein product: CASSLGTVTGELFF.

This chain uses TRBV14 with TRBJ1-2; 9 bases map to TRBD1. The germline gives CDR1 SGHDN, CDR2 FVKESK. The CDR3 has 18 amino acids. V shed 4 bases, J shed 3 bases, and the junction held 15 bases outside the gene matches. CDR3: CASSLRDRALRGDYGYTF. In DNA form, the CDR3 reads TGTGCCAGCAGCCTCCGGGACAGGGCCCTTCGAGGAGACTATGGCTACACCTTC.

This clone has only one observation. The chain combines TRBV5-1 with TRBJ2-7; possible D gene TRBD1, 6 bases. The CDR3 loop spans 14 amino acids. Germline assignment: CDR1 SGHRS and CDR2 YFSETQ. Trimming left V 0 bases short and J 0 bases short, with 7 bases between. The CDR3: CASSLGQASYEQYF. The CDR3 nucleotides are TGCGCCAGCAGCTTGGGACAGGCCTCCTACGAGCAGTACTTC.

V is TRBV7-9 and J is TRBJ1-6; 10 bases line up with TRBD1. Looked up from germline, CDR1 is SEHNR and CDR2 is FQNEAQ (reference sequence). V lost 4 bases, J lost 8 bases, and 5 bases stayed unmatched. The CDR3 is 15 amino acids. This CDR3 is CASSSTGGSYSPLHF. The DNA for the CDR3 is TGTGCCAGCAGCTCGACAGGGGGCAGTTATTCACCCCTCCACTTT.

The rearrangement joins TRBV5-8 to TRBJ2-5; 7 nucleotides match TRBD2. Trimming cost V 6 bases and J 4 bases; bases outside gene matches: 21. This CDR3 contains 18 residues. Germline lookup yields CDR1 SGHTS and CDR2 YDEGEE. Here the CDR3 reads CASKPSAHARGSRETQYF. The DNA of the CDR3 is TGTGCCAGCAAGCCCTCAGCCCACGCCCGCGGGAGTCGAGAGACCCAGTACTTC.

This rearrangement joins TRBV11-2 to TRBJ2-7, with 8 positions matching TRBD2. CDR1 and CDR2 (germline): SGHAT, FQNNGV. J gave up 2 bases and V 5 bases, and 8 bases lay outside the gene matches. There are 15 residues in the CDR3. The CDR3 loop reads CASSLLAGGTYEQYF. The DNA for the CDR3 is TGTGCCAGCAGCCTCCTTGCGGGAGGAACCTACGAGCAGTACTTC.

The rearrangement links TRBV24-1 to TRBJ1-2, with D unresolved. Trimming left V 2 bases short and J 9 bases short, with 9 bases between. Germline V gene data show CDR1 as KGHDR and CDR2 as SFDVKD. This CDR3 has 12 amino acids. The CDR3: CATSDYQDSYTF. CDR3 DNA: TGTGCCACCAGTGATTACCAAGACAGCTACACCTTC.

V is TRBV6-4 and J is TRBJ2-1, with 10 bases lining up with TRBD1. Per the germline V gene, CDR1 is MRHNA and CDR2 is SNTAGT. The CDR3 is 13 amino acids. V shed 6 bases, J shed 6 bases, and the junction held 2 bases outside the gene matches. CDR3 DNA sequence: TGTGCCAGCAGGGGACAGGGGAGCAATGAGCAGTTCTTC. As protein: CASRGQGSNEQFF.

This chain links TRBV28 with TRBJ1-1, with TRBD1 matching 8 bases. The CDR3 runs to 12 residues. V lost 6 bases to trimming and J lost 5 bases; unmatched junction nucleotides: 2. CDR1 is MDHEN and CDR2 is SYDVKM in the germline V gene. CDR3 region: CASRTGGTEAFF. CDR3 bases: TGTGCCAGCAGAACAGGGGGGACTGAAGCTTTCTTT.

This chain links TRBV4-1 with TRBJ2-3; tentatively, D is TRBD2 (5 bases). This CDR3 comprises 12 residues. The germline CDR1 and CDR2 sequences are MGHRA and YSYEKL. V lost 4 bases to trimming and J lost 5 bases, with 7 bases between them. In DNA, the CDR3 is TGCGCCAGCAGCCCCGGAGGAGATACGCAGTATTTT. It codes for CASSPGGDTQYF.

The chain employs TRBV2 and TRBJ1-2, with TRBD1 as a possible D gene (5 bases). The CDR3 sequence is 13 residues long. CDR1 is SNHLY and CDR2 is FYNNEI in the germline V gene. V was trimmed by 2 bases and J by 3 bases, leaving 7 bases between them. The chain's CDR3 is CASSEQGDYGYTF. DNA of the CDR3: TGTGCCAGCAGTGAACAGGGTGACTATGGCTACACCTTC. The variable domain in full, with the rest retrieved from reference TRBV2 and TRBJ1-2, is EPEVTQTPSHQVTQMGQEVILRCVPISNHLYFYWYRQILGQKVEFLVSFYNNEISEKSEIFDDQFSVERPDGSNFTLKIRSTKLEDSAMYFCASSEQGDYGYTFGSGTRLTVV.

As to this clone: One junction end does not reproduce the germline sequence, and a read error may be involved. The CDR3 coding sequence is TGTGCCAGCTCACCCCCACAGGGCCGGAAGGACTTC. As protein: CASSPPQGRKDF. This sequence joins TRBV18 and TRBJ2-5; perhaps TRBD1 as D (6 bases). CDR3 size: 12 residues. Germline V gene lookup returns CDR1 KGHSH and CDR2 LQKENI. Drawing the rest from reference TRBV18 and TRBJ2-5, the complete variable domain is NAGVMQNPRHLVRRRGQEARLRCSPMKGHSHVYWYRQLPEEGLKFMVYLQKENIIDESGMPKERFSAEFPKEGPSILRIQQVVRGDSAAYFCASSPPQGRKDFGPGTRLLVL.

The rearrangement uses TRBV5-1 and TRBJ2-1; maybe TRBD1 (7 bases). Germline V gene lookup returns CDR1 SGHRS and CDR2 YFSETQ. The V gene lost 2 bases and the J gene lost 8 bases, with 14 bases spanning the gap. The CDR3 contains 14 residues. The DNA of the CDR3 is TGCGCCAGCAGCTTAGGCAGGGGGGTCTATGAGCAGTTCTTC. It is translated as CASSLGRGVYEQFF.

The rearrangement uses TRBV5-5 and TRBJ2-3, with TRBD2 as a possible D gene (5 bases). V lost 4 bases and J lost 4, with 13 bases in between. This CDR3 is built from 14 residues. Germline V gene lookup returns CDR1 SGHKS and CDR2 YYEKEE (reference sequence). CDR3: CASSPGGGADTQYF. Written as DNA, the CDR3 is TGTGCCAGCAGCCCCGGAGGTGGTGCAGATACGCAGTATTTT.